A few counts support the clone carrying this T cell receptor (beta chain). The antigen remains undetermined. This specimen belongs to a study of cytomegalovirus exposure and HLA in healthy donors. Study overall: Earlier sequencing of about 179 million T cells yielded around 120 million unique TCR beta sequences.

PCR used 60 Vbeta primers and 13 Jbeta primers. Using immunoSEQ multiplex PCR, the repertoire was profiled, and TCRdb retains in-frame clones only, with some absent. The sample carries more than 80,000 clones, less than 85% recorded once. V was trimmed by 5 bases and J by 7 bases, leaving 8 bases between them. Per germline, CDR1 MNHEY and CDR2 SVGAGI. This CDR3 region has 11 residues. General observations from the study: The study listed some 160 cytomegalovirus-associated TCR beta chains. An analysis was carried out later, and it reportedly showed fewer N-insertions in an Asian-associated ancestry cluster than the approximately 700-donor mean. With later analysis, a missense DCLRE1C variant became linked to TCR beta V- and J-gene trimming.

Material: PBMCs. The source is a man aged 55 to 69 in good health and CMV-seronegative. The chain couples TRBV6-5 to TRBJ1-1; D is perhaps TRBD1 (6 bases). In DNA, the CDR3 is TGTGCCAGCAGTAAAGGGGGTGAAGCTTTCTTT. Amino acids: CASSKGGEAFF.